A selection of T cell receptor beta chains follows, all from one sample in a study of response to subunit inactivated influenza vaccine. TCRdb reprocessed the RT-PCR reads via MiXCR and lists one record per CDR3 protein. The top ten clones hold 9.5% to 13% of a sample with roughly 790,000 distinct CDR3 sequences, around 20% of them seen once. The sequences come from PBMCs from blood, collected about 5 days after vaccination. The receptors were gathered from a man aged 50 or older who received an inactivated influenza vaccine. The CDR3 runs from the conserved cysteine through the conserved F or W. D genes are given only for firm matches. Clone size is shown for a subset of rows, as once, few, many or a class of expanded clone.

D	V	size	J	length	CDR3	DNA
.	TRBV21-1	.	TRBJ2-7	11	CASSNGNEQYF	TGTGCCAGCAGCAATGGGAACGAGCAGTACTTC
.	TRBV6-2/TRBV6-3	.	TRBJ1-1	15	CASSYTFGGNTEAFF	TGTGCCAGCAGTTATACATTCGGCGGGAACACTGAAGCTTTCTTT
.	TRBV5-1	.	TRBJ2-1	15	CASSQGRGVYNEQFF	TGCGCCAGCAGCCAGGGCAGGGGCGTGTACAATGAGCAGTTCTTC
.	TRBV5-1	few	TRBJ2-7	13	CASSFQSTYEQYF	TGCGCCAGCAGCTTCCAGAGTACCTACGAGCAGTACTTC
TRBD2	TRBV4-1	few	TRBJ2-5	15	CASSQDSGGEETQYF	TGCGCCAGCAGCCAAGACAGCGGGGGTGAAGAGACCCAGTACTTC
TRBD1	TRBV13	.	TRBJ2-5	17	CASSLVQDRGIQETQYF	TGTGCCAGCAGCTTAGTGCAGGACAGGGGTATTCAAGAGACCCAGTACTTC
TRBD1	TRBV10-3	.	TRBJ2-4	16	CAISPTGGEGQNIQYF	TGTGCCATCAGCCCGACAGGGGGTGAGGGCCAAAACATTCAGTACTTC
.	TRBV12-3/TRBV12-4	few	TRBJ1-6	13	CASSTRSASPLHF	TGTGCCAGCAGTACTAGATCGGCTTCACCCCTCCACTTT
.	TRBV6-2/TRBV6-3	.	TRBJ2-2	16	CASSYPRVGDTGELFF	TGTGCCAGCAGTTACCCCCGCGTGGGGGACACCGGGGAGCTGTTTTTT
.	TRBV11-2	many	TRBJ2-1	17	CASSFPRTTQTYNEQFF	TGTGCCAGCAGCTTTCCTCGGACTACCCAAACCTACAATGAGCAGTTCTTC
.	TRBV20-1	.	TRBJ2-5	14	CSARIGQSSATQYF	TGCAGTGCTAGAATTGGCCAGTCCAGCGCGACCCAGTACTTC
.	TRBV30	once	TRBJ1-5	14	CAWSQTHSNQPQHF	TGTGCCTGGAGTCAGACACATAGCAATCAGCCCCAGCATTTT
TRBD2	TRBV20-1	few	TRBJ2-3	16	CSASPTSGAEPDTQYF	TGCAGTGCTAGTCCTACTAGCGGGGCCGAGCCAGATACGCAGTATTTT
TRBD2	TRBV20-1	.	TRBJ2-7	14	CSARDRLATYEQYF	TGCAGTGCTAGAGATCGACTAGCGACCTACGAGCAGTACTTC
.	TRBV12-3/TRBV12-4	few	TRBJ1-2	15	CASRLGRLPNYGYTF	TGTGCCAGCAGACTGGGGCGCCTCCCTAACTATGGCTACACCTTC
TRBD2	TRBV10-3	few	TRBJ2-7	18	CAISTNPEPGLAGDEQYF	TGTGCCATCAGCACTAATCCAGAACCGGGACTAGCGGGAGACGAGCAGTACTTC
TRBD2	TRBV12-3/TRBV12-4	few	TRBJ2-2	17	CASSLTPTSGGTGELFF	TGTGCCAGCAGTTTAACTCCGACTAGCGGGGGAACCGGGGAGCTGTTTTTT
TRBD2	TRBV24-1	.	TRBJ2-1	14	CATSEFGREGRKFF	TGTGCCACCAGTGAATTTGGGCGGGAGGGCCGGAAGTTCTTC
.	TRBV6-2/TRBV6-3	few	TRBJ2-7	14	CASSASGYVDEQYF	TGTGCCAGCAGTGCGTCAGGGTACGTGGACGAGCAGTACTTC
.	TRBV6-5	.	TRBJ2-1	14	CASSYGGVNNEQFF	TGTGCCAGCAGTTACGGGGGCGTAAACAATGAGCAGTTCTTC
.	TRBV27	.	TRBJ2-2	17	CASSLSRGLARTGELFF	TGTGCCAGCAGTCTCTCCCGGGGGCTAGCGCGCACCGGGGAGCTGTTTTTT
.	TRBV20-1	few	TRBJ1-1	15	CSASEVRWLGTEAFF	TGCAGTGCTAGCGAAGTCCGTTGGTTAGGCACTGAAGCTTTCTTT
.	TRBV29-1	few	TRBJ2-7	12	CSVGDNTYEQYF	TGCAGCGTGGGGGACAACACCTACGAGCAGTACTTC
.	TRBV6-5	few	TRBJ2-3	14	CASSYVRTGDTQYF	TGTGCCAGCAGTTATGTTCGAACAGGAGATACGCAGTATTTT
TRBD2	TRBV4-2	few	TRBJ2-7	15	CASSEGLAESYEQYF	TGTGCCAGCAGCGAGGGACTAGCGGAATCCTACGAGCAGTACTTC
TRBD2	TRBV12-3/TRBV12-4	many	TRBJ2-1	16	CASTATSGTFGDEQFF	TGTGCCAGCACCGCGACGAGCGGGACGTTCGGAGATGAGCAGTTCTTC
.	TRBV29-1	few	TRBJ1-1	15	CSVDGGGVMNTEAFF	TGCAGCGTTGATGGAGGTGGGGTAATGAACACTGAAGCTTTCTTT
TRBD1	TRBV7-6	many	TRBJ2-1	13	CASSLQGADEQFF	TGTGCCAGCAGTTTACAGGGGGCAGATGAGCAGTTCTTC
.	TRBV15	.	TRBJ1-4	16	CATSVVDGDLNEKLFF	TGTGCCACCAGCGTTGTGGACGGGGATCTGAATGAAAAACTGTTTTTT
.	TRBV12-3/TRBV12-4	.	TRBJ2-3	13	CASSLSWTDTQYF	TGTGCCAGCAGTTTATCTTGGACAGATACGCAGTATTTT
.	TRBV12-3/TRBV12-4	few	TRBJ1-5	14	CASSFLDSNQPQHF	TGTGCCAGCAGTTTCTTGGACAGCAATCAGCCCCAGCATTTT
TRBD2	TRBV4-3	.	TRBJ2-3	18	CASSQDWGGRGWGDTQYF	TGCGCCAGCAGCCAAGATTGGGGCGGGAGAGGATGGGGAGATACGCAGTATTTT